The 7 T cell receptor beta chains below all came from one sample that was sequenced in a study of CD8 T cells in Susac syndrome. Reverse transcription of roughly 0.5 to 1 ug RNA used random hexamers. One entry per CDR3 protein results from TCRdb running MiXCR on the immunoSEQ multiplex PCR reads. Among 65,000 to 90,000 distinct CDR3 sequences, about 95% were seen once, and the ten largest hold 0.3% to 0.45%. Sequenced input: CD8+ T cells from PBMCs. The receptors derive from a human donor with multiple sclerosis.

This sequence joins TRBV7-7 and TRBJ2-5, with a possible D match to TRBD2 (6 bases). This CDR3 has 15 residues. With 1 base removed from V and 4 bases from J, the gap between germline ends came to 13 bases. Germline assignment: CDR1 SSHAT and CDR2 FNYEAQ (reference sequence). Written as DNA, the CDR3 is TGTGCCAGCAGCTTAGAATCGGGGGAGCTAGAGACCCAGTACTTC. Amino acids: CASSLESGELETQYF.

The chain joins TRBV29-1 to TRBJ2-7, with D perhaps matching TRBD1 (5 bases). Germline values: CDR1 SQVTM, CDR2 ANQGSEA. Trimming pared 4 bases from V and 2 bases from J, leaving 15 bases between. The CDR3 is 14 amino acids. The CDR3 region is CSVGPGRVTYEQYF. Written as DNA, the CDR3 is TGCAGCGTTGGCCCCGGCAGGGTTACCTACGAGCAGTACTTC.

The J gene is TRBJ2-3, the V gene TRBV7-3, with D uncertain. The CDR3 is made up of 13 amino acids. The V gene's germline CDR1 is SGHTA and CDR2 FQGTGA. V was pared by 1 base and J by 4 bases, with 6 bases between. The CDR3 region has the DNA TGTGCCAGCAGCTTAATTTCGGCAGATACGCAGTATTTT. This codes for CASSLISADTQYF.

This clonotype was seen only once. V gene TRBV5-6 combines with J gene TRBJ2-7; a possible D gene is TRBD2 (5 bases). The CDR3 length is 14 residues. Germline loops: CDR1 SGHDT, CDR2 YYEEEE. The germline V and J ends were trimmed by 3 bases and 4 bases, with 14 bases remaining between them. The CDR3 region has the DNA TGTGCCAGCAGCTGGAGGACCGATAAATACGAGCAGTACTTC. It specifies CASSWRTDKYEQYF.

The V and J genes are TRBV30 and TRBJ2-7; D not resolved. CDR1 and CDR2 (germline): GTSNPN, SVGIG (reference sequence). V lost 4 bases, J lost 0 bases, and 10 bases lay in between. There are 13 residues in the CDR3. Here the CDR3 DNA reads TGTGCCTGGAACCCAGGTCTCTCCTACGAGCAGTACTTC. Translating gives CAWNPGLSYEQYF.

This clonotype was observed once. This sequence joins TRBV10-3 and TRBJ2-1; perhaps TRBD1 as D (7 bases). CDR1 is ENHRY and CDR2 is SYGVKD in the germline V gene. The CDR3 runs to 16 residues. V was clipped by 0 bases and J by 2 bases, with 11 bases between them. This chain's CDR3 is CAISESEGATYNEQFF. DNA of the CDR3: TGTGCCATCAGTGAGTCGGAGGGGGCTACCTACAATGAGCAGTTCTTC.

The CDR3 DNA sequence: TGTGCCAGCAGTGAATTTGGGGGGGCCGGAGATCAGCCCCAGCATTTT. Amino acids: CASSEFGGAGDQPQHF. The chain employs TRBV25-1 and TRBJ1-5; possible D gene TRBD1, 6 bases. V gave up 1 base and J gave up 5 bases, with 15 bases separating them. Per germline, CDR1 MGHDK and CDR2 SYGVNS. The CDR3 consists of 16 residues.